This T cell receptor (beta chain) was observed in a study of cytomegalovirus exposure and HLA in healthy donors. Vbeta (60) and Jbeta (13) primers were used in the PCR. Libraries were prepared by immunoSEQ multiplex PCR; TCRdb keeps only in-frame clonotypes and omits some of them. The data hold about 150,000 clones, with roughly four fifths observed a single time. As concerns this clone: Its antigen is currently unknown.

Trimming stripped 0 bases from V and 11 bases from J, with 16 bases between. CDR3 length equals 14 residues. Germline V CDR1 and CDR2: ENHRY, SYGVKD. Study results and caveats: Common viral pathogens seemed to be connected with several of the most significant clusters, according to a later analysis.

The receptor was derived from a man aged 35-49 years in good health and CMV-seropositive. The sequencing sample was made of PBMCs. The genes are TRBV10-3 and TRBJ2-5; TRBD2 might be the D (5 bases). The CDR3 DNA follows: TGTGCCATCAGTGAGTCCCCCACCACACGCGGGCAGTACTTC. Encoded protein: CAISESPTTRGQYF.